This T cell receptor beta chain was observed in a study of technical replicates of blood from a handful of donors. In this sample, this clone turned up once. V gave up 4 bases and J gave up 2 bases; unmatched junction bases: 4. Germline CDR1 and CDR2: SEHNR and FQNEAQ (reference sequence). This CDR3 region has 14 residues. TCRdb's table, derived via immunoSEQ multiplex PCR, lists solely in-frame clones and lacks some. This table holds more than 45,000 clones, roughly 91% found once. The receptor comes from a human donor in good health. Some clones in this sample may be carry-over from other donors' samples. The chain joins TRBV7-9 to TRBJ1-1; 7 bases match TRBD1. The sequencing sample was made of PBMCs. The CDR3 nucleotides are TGTGCCAGCAGCTCCGGGACAGAAAACACTGAAGCTTTCTTT. It encodes CASSSGTENTEAFF.